Listed here are 6 T cell receptor beta chains from one sample, sequenced in a study of PD-1 blockade in classical Hodgkin lymphoma. With no exception, relapse followed autologous stem cell transplantation in all patients, and brentuximab vedotin exposure varied. Generated by immunoSEQ multiplex PCR, the TCRdb table keeps only in-frame clones and is missing some. Of about 13,000 clones detected, about 82% appear once; the ten largest clones hold 25%. Material: peripheral blood mononuclear cells (PBMCs), obtained at baseline. These receptors were obtained from a human donor with classical Hodgkin lymphoma.

This chain joins TRBV27 and TRBJ1-4, with 7 nucleotides matching TRBD1. There are 18 residues in the CDR3. Looked up from germline, CDR1 is MNHEY and CDR2 is SMNVEV (reference sequence). J lost 0 bases, V lost 9 bases, and 16 bases had no gene match. The CDR3 nucleotides are TGTGCCAGGGGGGGGACAGTCCTTACTCTTGCAACTAATGAAAAACTGTTTTTT. Translation: CARGGTVLTLATNEKLFF.

This clone was detected only once. The chain combines TRBV6-5 with TRBJ2-3; D is ambiguous. Trimming removed 6 bases from V and 6 bases from J, with 13 bases in between. The CDR3 covers 13 residues. Germline V lookup: CDR1 MNHEY, CDR2 SVGAGI. CDR3 sequence reads: CASSPGPSDTQYF. CDR3 sequence (DNA): TGTGCCAGCAGCCCAGGACCCAGCGATACGCAGTATTTT.

Remarks on this clone: The junction and the germline gene differ at one end; a read error may be behind it. V usage is TRBV5-4 and J usage is TRBJ1-4; 8 nucleotides align to TRBD1. Germline assignment: CDR1 SGHNT and CDR2 YYREEE (reference sequence). This CDR3 comprises 17 residues. CDR3 DNA: TGTGCCAGAAGCTTGGATCGGGCGGGACAGGAGAATGAAAAACTGTTTTTT. Amino acids: CARSLDRAGQENEKLFF.

The rearrangement joins TRBV5-7 to TRBJ1-2; the match to TRBD1 covers 8 bases. TRBV5-7 is classed as an ORF, of uncertain function. V trimming: 3 bases; J trimming: 4 bases; junction bases outside the gene matches: 11. This CDR3 is built from 16 residues. The CDR3 region is CASSSTGVKSGYGYTF. The CDR3 DNA reads as TGTGCCAGCAGCTCGACAGGGGTAAAGTCAGGCTATGGCTACACCTTC.

The chain joins TRBV5-1 to TRBJ2-7, with unresolved D. The CDR3 spans 14 residues. Germline values: CDR1 SGHRS, CDR2 YFSETQ. Trimming removed 7 bases at V and 2 bases at J, with 16 bases between. The CDR3 region is CASSRLSGAYEQYF. CDR3 bases: TGCGCCAGCTCGCGGCTCTCCGGAGCCTACGAGCAGTACTTC. The full variable domain, with the rest looked up from reference TRBV5-1 and TRBJ2-7, is KAGVTQTPRYLIKTRGQQVTLSCSPISGHRSVSWYQQTPGQGLQFLFEYFSETQRNKGNFPGRFSGRQFSNSRSEMNVSTLELGDSALYLCASSRLSGAYEQYFGPGTRLTVT.

The rearrangement uses TRBV6-5 and TRBJ1-4; D gene ambiguous. Germline V gene data show CDR1 as MNHEY and CDR2 as SVGAGI. Trimming took off 6 bases at V and 4 bases at J, with 15 bases between the two ends. The CDR3 has 15 amino acids. The CDR3 protein is CASRPLGPRNEKLFF. The CDR3 DNA is TGTGCCAGCAGGCCTTTAGGGCCGCGTAATGAAAAACTGTTTTTT.